These 3 T cell receptor beta chains originate from one sample sequenced in a study of beta chain features in type 1 diabetes. Expressed TCRB transcripts were sequenced, since all the RNA that had been isolated was reverse transcribed. Method: immunoSEQ multiplex PCR; TCRdb's copy keeps in-frame clones and lacks some. The sample gives 300,000 to 400,000 clones, roughly an eighth of which show up once; more than 0.015% is in the top ten. Sequenced input: naive CD4+ T cells from blood. The receptors stem from a man between 18 and 35 years old in good health.

This clone was picked up a small number of times. The chain combines TRBV28 with TRBJ2-7; 10 nucleotides agree with TRBD2. The junction had 4 bases not matched to a gene; V was cut back by 3 bases and J by 2 bases. CDR1 is MDHEN, CDR2 SYDVKM, per germline. This CDR3 spans 15 amino acids. The CDR3 loop is CASSFASGRAYEQYF. The CDR3 bases are TGTGCCAGCAGTTTCGCCAGCGGGAGGGCCTACGAGCAGTACTTC.

The V gene is TRBV7-8, the J gene TRBJ1-1, with D possibly TRBD1 on 5 matching bases. The CDR3 is 13 residues long. CDR1 is SGHVS and CDR2 is FQNEAQ in the germline V gene. V lost 2 bases and J 5 bases, leaving 9 bases between the germline ends. The CDR3 DNA reads as TGTGCCAGCAGCTTATCGGGGGATACTGAAGCTTTCTTT. This encodes CASSLSGDTEAFF.

This clone came up a few times. This chain connects TRBV10-3 to TRBJ2-1; 10 positions agree with TRBD2. The germline V gene has CDR1 ENHRY and CDR2 SYGVKD. The J segment lost 4 bases and the V segment lost 6 bases, leaving 3 bases of the junction unmatched. This CDR3 region has 14 residues. CDR3 sequence reads: CAISPSGSYNEQFF. The CDR3 bases are TGTGCCATCAGCCCTAGCGGGAGTTACAATGAGCAGTTCTTC.